This is a list of T cell receptor beta chains from one sample in a study of human T cells and chemical hapten exposure. TCRdb called the RACE reads again in MiXCR, with one record for every CDR3 protein. Among 180,000 or so distinct CDR3 sequences listed, approximately 29% were seen once. Specimen: whole blood, collected in connection with sensitization to the hapten diphenylcyclopropenone (DPC). Every receptor here comes from a woman aged 25 to 39 with alopecia areata. Some clones in this sample may be carry-over from other donors' samples. Both conserved end residues are part of each CDR3. Fields, in order: clone size, D gene, J gene, V gene, CDR3 protein, CDR3 DNA. The D gene is left open where the match is weak. Size values are once, few and many counts, or a class for expanded clones, and some rows have none.

. | TRBD2 | TRBJ2-3 | TRBV20-1 | CSASSSGLAGTDTQYF | TGCAGTGCTAGTTCTTCCGGACTAGCGGGAACAGATACGCAGTATTTT
. | TRBD1 | TRBJ2-2 | TRBV2 | CASSRQGATGELFF | TGTGCCAGCAGTCGTCAGGGGGCTACCGGGGAGCTGTTTTTT
few | . | TRBJ1-6 | TRBV12-3/TRBV12-4 | CASSRQSSYNSPLHF | TGTGCCAGCAGTCGACAGAGCTCCTATAATTCACCCCTCCACTTT
. | . | TRBJ1-3 | TRBV29-1 | CSGRAGYGNTIYF | TGCAGCGGTCGGGCGGGGTACGGAAACACCATATATTTT
few | TRBD2 | TRBJ2-1 | TRBV29-1 | CSVEASGSNEQFF | TGCAGCGTTGAGGCTAGCGGGAGCAATGAGCAGTTCTTC
. | . | TRBJ2-4 | TRBV20-1 | CSALDRFKNIQYF | TGCAGTGCTTTGGACAGATTTAAAAACATTCAGTACTTC
. | . | TRBJ2-7 | TRBV28 | CASSFRSDRFPYEQYF | TGTGCCAGCAGTTTCCGAAGCGACAGGTTCCCCTACGAGCAGTACTTC
few | . | TRBJ2-3 | TRBV21-1 | CASSKVALIQGGDTQYF | TGTGCCAGCAGCAAAGTGGCCTTGATACAGGGAGGAGATACGCAGTATTTT
. | . | TRBJ1-2 | TRBV2 | CASSETVYGYTF | TGTGCCAGCAGTGAAACCGTGTATGGCTACACCTTC
. | TRBD2 | TRBJ2-1 | TRBV7-9 | CASSLVAGDNEQFF | TGTGCCAGCAGCTTAGTTGCGGGAGACAATGAGCAGTTCTTC
. | TRBD2 | TRBJ2-3 | TRBV7-2 | CASSYGLAGGRTDTQYF | TGTGCCAGCAGCTATGGACTAGCGGGGGGGCGCACAGATACGCAGTATTTT
. | . | TRBJ1-6 | TRBV28 | CASIGQLDSPLHF | TGTGCCAGCATAGGGCAATTGGATTCACCCCTCCACTTT
. | . | TRBJ2-3 | TRBV9 | CASSRISGRTDTQYF | TGTGCCAGCAGCCGTATATCAGGGCGCACAGATACGCAGTATTTT
many | . | TRBJ2-1 | TRBV6-2/TRBV6-3 | CASSPTTGSYNEQFF | TGTGCCAGCAGTCCGACAACGGGGTCCTACAATGAGCAGTTCTTC
. | TRBD1 | TRBJ2-1 | TRBV29-1 | CSVATGGYNEQFF | TGCAGCGTGGCGACAGGGGGTTACAATGAGCAGTTCTTC
many | . | TRBJ2-7 | TRBV5-1 | CASSMGGTAYEQYF | TGCGCCAGCAGCATGGGGGGGACAGCCTACGAGCAGTACTTC
. | . | TRBJ1-1 | TRBV28 | CASSPTVPGAEAFF | TGTGCCAGCAGCCCGACAGTGCCGGGGGCTGAAGCTTTCTTT
few | TRBD2 | TRBJ2-2 | TRBV7-8 | CATRGREGRNTGELFF | TGTGCCACCCGGGGGCGGGAGGGGCGGAACACCGGGGAGCTGTTTTTT
. | TRBD1 | TRBJ2-3 | TRBV10-3 | CAISESRSGGTPRGTQYF | TGTGCCATCAGTGAGTCTCGTTCAGGGGGCACCCCTCGGGGTACGCAGTATTTT
few | TRBD2 | TRBJ2-7 | TRBV28 | CASSYMSGMSSYEQYF | TGTGCCAGCAGTTATATGAGCGGGATGAGCTCCTACGAGCAGTACTTC
few | . | TRBJ1-2 | TRBV28 | CASSGRIYGYTF | TGTGCCAGCAGTGGACGGATCTATGGCTACACCTTC
few | TRBD1 | TRBJ1-3 | TRBV5-5 | CASSPHQGAGGNTIYF | TGTGCCAGCAGCCCTCACCAGGGGGCAGGAGGAAACACCATATATTTT
. | . | TRBJ2-2 | TRBV6-5 | CASSGTYPPGELFF | TGTGCCAGTTCCGGGACCTACCCCCCCGGGGAGCTGTTTTTT
few | . | TRBJ2-7 | TRBV28 | CASSLSLVPASEQYF | TGTGCCAGCAGTTTATCACTAGTACCGGCATCCGAGCAGTACTTC